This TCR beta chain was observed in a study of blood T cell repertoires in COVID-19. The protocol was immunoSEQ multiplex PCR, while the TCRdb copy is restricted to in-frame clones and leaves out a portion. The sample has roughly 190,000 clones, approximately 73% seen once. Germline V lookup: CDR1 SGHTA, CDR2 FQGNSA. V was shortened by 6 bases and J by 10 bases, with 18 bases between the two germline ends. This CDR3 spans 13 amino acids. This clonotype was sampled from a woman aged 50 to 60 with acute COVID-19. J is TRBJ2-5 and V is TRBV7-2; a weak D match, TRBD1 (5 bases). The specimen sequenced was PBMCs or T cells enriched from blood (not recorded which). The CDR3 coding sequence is TGTGCCAGCAGAAGTACTCTCAGGGCAGGCCAGTACTTC. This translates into CASRSTLRAGQYF. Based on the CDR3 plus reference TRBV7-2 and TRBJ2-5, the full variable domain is GAGVSQSPSNKVTEKGKDVELRCDPISGHTALYWYRQSLGQGLEFLIYFQGNSAPDKSGLPSDRFSAERTGGSVSTLTIQRTQQEDSAVYLCASRSTLRAGQYFGPGTRLLVL.